The 30 T cell receptor beta chains below were found in one sample sequenced in a study of brain metastases from non-small cell lung cancer. Measured with immunoSEQ multiplex PCR; TCRdb has only the in-frame clones, and not every one. The sample shows 15,000 or so clones, about 80% of them seen only once. Sequenced sample: primary lung tumor tissue. These receptors came from a donor over 35 with non-small cell lung cancer.

The CDR3 region is CASSQASGGYQETQYF. The CDR3 DNA is TGTGCCAGCAGCCAAGCTAGCGGGGGTTACCAAGAGACCCAGTACTTC. The rearrangement uses TRBV3-1 (or the pseudogene TRBV3-2) and TRBJ2-5; 10 nucleotides agree with TRBD2. J gave up 0 bases and V 1 base, and 2 bases lay outside the gene matches. CDR3 length equals 16 residues. Germline CDR1 and CDR2: LGHDT and YNNKEL (reference sequence).

This sequence joins TRBV19 and TRBJ1-5, with D perhaps TRBD1 (5 bases). The J call may be wrong; the DNA end is better matched by TRBJ2-3. Per germline, CDR1 LNHDA and CDR2 SQIVND (reference sequence). The CDR3 is 14 amino acids. CDR3 in amino acids: CASSTRDSNQPQYF. DNA of the CDR3: TGTGCCAGTAGTACCAGGGATAGCAATCAGCCCCAGTATTTT.

The chain combines TRBV12-5 with TRBJ2-7; D remains ambiguous. Germline V gene data show CDR1 as LGHNT and CDR2 as FRNRAP. Deletions cut 1 base from V and 2 bases from J, with 12 bases between. The CDR3 covers 15 residues. The CDR3 DNA is TGTGCTAGTGGTTTGGGGGCTATCTATGCCTACGAGCAGTACTTC. Its protein is CASGLGAIYAYEQYF.

This clone was counted a few times. The chain recombines TRBV6-5 with TRBJ2-5; 12 bases map to TRBD2. With V trimmed by 6 bases and J by 5 bases, 7 bases remained unmatched. Germline V gene data show CDR1 as MNHEY and CDR2 as SVGAGI. The CDR3 spans 15 residues. This CDR3 reads CASSQLAGGRETQYF. The CDR3 DNA is TGTGCCAGCAGCCAACTAGCGGGGGGCCGGGAGACCCAGTACTTC.

The genes are TRBV2 and TRBJ2-7; 8 bases align to TRBD1. V lost 7 bases, J lost 7 bases, and 9 bases stayed unmatched. Germline CDR1 is SNHLY and CDR2 is FYNNEI. The CDR3 is 13 amino acids. CDR3 sequence (DNA): TGTGCCAGCACCAACCAGGGGGCGGAAGAGCAGTACTTC. Translating it yields CASTNQGAEEQYF.

The chain is built from TRBV9 and TRBJ2-1, with unresolved D. Germline V gives CDR1 SGDLS, CDR2 YYNGEE. The ends were cut back, 4 bases at V and 9 bases at J, with 8 bases in the middle. CDR3 length: 11 amino acids. The CDR3 DNA follows: TGTGCCAGCAGCTACTGGGGTGAGCAGTTCTTC. Translated, it gives CASSYWGEQFF.

The chain joins TRBV9 to TRBJ2-6; 8 nucleotides match TRBD1. This CDR3 has 17 amino acids. The germline CDR1 and CDR2 sequences are SGDLS and YYNGEE. V shed 5 bases, J shed 0 bases, and the junction held 7 bases outside the gene matches. CDR3 sequence reads: CASSLTGVGSGANVLTF. CDR3 sequence (DNA): TGTGCCAGCAGTCTGACAGGGGTTGGCTCTGGGGCCAACGTCCTGACTTTC.

The genes are TRBV9 and TRBJ2-2; D might be TRBD1 (6 bases). Trimming stripped 4 bases from V and 4 bases from J, with 17 bases between. The CDR3 spans 16 residues. Germline CDR1 reads SGDLS; CDR2 reads YYNGEE. CDR3 sequence reads: CASSFPEGTTTGELFF. The CDR3, as DNA: TGTGCCAGCAGCTTCCCCGAGGGGACAACCACCGGGGAGCTGTTTTTT. The whole variable domain, remainder taken from reference TRBV9 and TRBJ2-2, is DSGVTQTPKHLITATGQRVTLRCSPRSGDLSVYWYQQSLDQGLQFLIQYYNGEERAKGNILERFSAQQFPDLHSELNLSSLELGDSALYFCASSFPEGTTTGELFFGEGSRLTVL.

This chain connects TRBV7-2 to TRBJ2-1, with 8 bases identical to TRBD1. Trimming cost V 6 bases and J 7 bases; bases outside gene matches: 5. The CDR3 consists of 13 residues. Per the germline V gene, CDR1 is SGHTA and CDR2 is FQGNSA. This CDR3 reads CASRETGVNEQFF. CDR3 nucleotides: TGTGCCAGCAGGGAGACAGGGGTGAATGAGCAGTTCTTC.

This clone is labeled medium-sized. V is TRBV5-5 and J is TRBJ1-5; D may be TRBD1 (5 bases). Trimming pared 0 bases from V and 6 bases from J, leaving 16 bases between. The CDR3 has 16 amino acids. CDR1 is SGHKS and CDR2 is YYEKEE in the germline V gene (reference sequence). The CDR3 sequence is CASSLERGALGQPQHF. The CDR3 coding sequence is TGTGCCAGCAGCTTGGAGAGAGGGGCCCTTGGTCAGCCCCAGCATTTT.

This clone has just one count. A read error may produce the germline difference seen at one junction end. At the DNA level, this CDR3 is encoded by other sequences in the same sample as well. This chain links TRBV3-1 (or the pseudogene TRBV3-2) with TRBJ1-2; the D gene is possibly TRBD1 (5 bases). The germline V gene has CDR1 LGHDT and CDR2 YNNKEL (reference sequence). The CDR3 spans 13 residues. The CDR3 region is CASSLRGADGYTF. CDR3 bases: TGTGCCAGCAGCCTCCGAGGGGCAGATGGCTATACCTTC.

Details on this clone: Other DNA sequences from this sample encode an identical CDR3 as well. The CDR3 loop is CASSYSSGPYEQYV. DNA of the CDR3: TGTGCCAGCAGTTACTCTTCTGGCCCTTACGAGCAGTACGTC. The J gene is TRBJ2-7, the V gene TRBV6-2 or TRBV6-3; D gene unclear. With 0 bases removed from V and 4 bases from J, the gap between germline ends came to 10 bases. The CDR3 extends over 14 amino acids. Germline V gene data show CDR1 as MNHEY and CDR2 as SVGEGT.

The chain employs TRBV5-1 and TRBJ2-6, with 7 bases identical to TRBD1. The CDR3 extends over 15 amino acids. Germline trimming cut 4 bases from V and 2 bases from J; bases unmatched to any gene: 3. Per germline, CDR1 SGHRS and CDR2 YFSETQ. The CDR3 loop is CASSPDRAGANVLTF. The DNA for the CDR3 is TGCGCCAGCAGCCCCGACAGGGCTGGGGCCAACGTCCTGACTTTC.

The V call is TRBV5-1, the J call TRBJ2-1; D unclear. Germline V lookup: CDR1 SGHRS, CDR2 YFSETQ. The V end was cut by 0 bases, the J end by 0 bases, with 16 bases between. This CDR3 is 18 amino acids long. The CDR3 DNA is TGCGCCAGCAGCTTGGAGTCCGGAGCCGGAAGCTCCTACAATGAGCAGTTCTTC. This codes for CASSLESGAGSSYNEQFF.

This sequence joins TRBV5-1 and TRBJ1-1; D not certain. The CDR3 consists of 14 residues. In germline, CDR1 is SGHRS, CDR2 YFSETQ. The germline V and J ends were trimmed by 0 bases and 1 base, with 7 bases remaining between them. The CDR3 is CASSLGAQNTEAFF. CDR3 coding DNA: TGCGCCAGCAGCTTGGGGGCCCAGAACACTGAAGCTTTCTTT.

The chain recombines TRBV12-5 with TRBJ2-5; D remains ambiguous. The V end was cut by 6 bases, the J end by 4 bases, with 6 bases between. Germline values: CDR1 LGHNT, CDR2 FRNRAP. The CDR3 is 11 amino acids. The CDR3 DNA reads TGTGCTAGTGGAGTGGCAGAGACCCAGTACTTC. This encodes CASGVAETQYF.

This chain links TRBV9 with TRBJ2-1, with D tentatively TRBD2 (7 bases). The CDR3 runs to 14 residues. Trimming shortened V by 4 bases and J by 7 bases, and 15 bases separated the two germline ends. From germline, CDR1 is SGDLS and CDR2 YYNGEE. CDR3 nucleotides: TGTGCCAGCAGCCCTGCGGGGGCGGGGAATGAGCAGTTCTTC. This translates into CASSPAGAGNEQFF.

The chain is built from TRBV12-5 and TRBJ1-3; the D is unclear. The CDR3 covers 14 residues. V lost 6 bases to trimming and J lost 3 bases, with 12 bases between them. From germline, CDR1 is LGHNT and CDR2 FRNRAP. This CDR3 is CASGQSARGNTIYF. DNA for the CDR3: TGTGCTAGTGGCCAAAGTGCACGTGGAAACACCATATATTTT.

The chain joins TRBV7-9 to TRBJ2-6, with D unclear. Germline loops: CDR1 SEHNR, CDR2 FQNEAQ (reference sequence). The CDR3 extends over 15 amino acids. Trimming took off 3 bases at V and 0 bases at J, with 6 bases between the two ends. The CDR3 region has the DNA TGTGCCAGCAGCTTTGAAGTCTCTGGGGCCAACGTCCTGACTTTC. The encoded protein is CASSFEVSGANVLTF.

This rearrangement joins TRBV6-5 to TRBJ1-1; D not resolved. The CDR3 runs 13 residues. V was pared by 6 bases and J by 1 base, with 9 bases between. The V gene's germline CDR1 is MNHEY and CDR2 SVGAGI. The CDR3 bases are TGTGCCAGCAGGGTAGACTGGAACACTGAAGCTTTCTTT. Translation gives CASRVDWNTEAFF.

This chain joins TRBV7-2 and TRBJ1-3, with TRBD1 identical over 9 bases. CDR3 length equals 15 residues. The J segment lost 4 bases and the V segment lost 4 bases, leaving 5 bases of the junction unmatched. Per the germline V gene, CDR1 is SGHTA and CDR2 is FQGNSA. The CDR3 bases are TGTGCCAGCAGCTCCCGGACAGGGGCCGGAAACACCATATATTTT. This translates into CASSSRTGAGNTIYF.

This clone showed up just a few times. The genes are TRBV7-6 and TRBJ2-1, with a tentative D call TRBD2 (6 bases). Trimming shortened V by 5 bases and J by 3 bases, and 14 bases separated the two germline ends. CDR1 is SGHVS and CDR2 is FNYEAQ in the germline V gene. The CDR3 covers 15 residues. The DNA of the CDR3 is TGTGCCAGCAGCCCTCGGGATAGCGGCTACAATGAGCAGTTCTTC. It specifies CASSPRDSGYNEQFF.

The chain recombines TRBV27 with TRBJ1-6, with 9 bases fitting TRBD1. The CDR3 contains 18 residues. Germline V CDR1 and CDR2: MNHEY, SMNVEV (reference sequence). The V and J ends lost 0 bases and 9 bases, in that order; junction bases with no gene match: 12. The CDR3 coding sequence is TGTGCCAGCAGTTTATCGTACGTGGGGGACAGGGCCGGTTCACCCCTCCACTTT. Protein product: CASSLSYVGDRAGSPLHF.

To note about this clone: This sample also contains other DNA sequences that code for the same CDR3. The chain joins TRBV2 to TRBJ1-5; 9 positions match TRBD1. The CDR3 totals 15 residues. The J segment lost 5 bases and the V segment lost 6 bases, leaving 8 bases of the junction unmatched. The germline CDR1 and CDR2 sequences are SNHLY and FYNNEI. Here the CDR3 reads CASSITDRGHQPQHF. In DNA form, the CDR3 reads TGTGCCAGCAGCATCACGGACAGGGGCCATCAGCCCCAGCATTTT.

This clone was observed once. The J gene is TRBJ2-1, the V gene TRBV7-9; no firm D call. Trimming shortened V by 8 bases and J by 7 bases, and 12 bases separated the two germline ends. This CDR3 comprises 12 residues. Germline CDR1 and CDR2: SEHNR and FQNEAQ (reference sequence). The CDR3 DNA follows: TGTGCCAGCTCGCTTTATAGAAATGAGCAGTTCTTC. Encoded protein: CASSLYRNEQFF.

As DNA, the CDR3 is TGTGCCAGCAGCTTCGAGCGGGGATCTGGTGAGCAGTTCTTC. Its protein product is CASSFERGSGEQFF. The rearrangement uses TRBV5-4 and TRBJ2-1, with 7 bases lining up with TRBD2. This CDR3 contains 14 residues. Germline CDR1 is SGHNT and CDR2 is YYREEE (reference sequence). V shed 2 bases, J shed 9 bases, and the junction held 8 bases outside the gene matches.

This clone was found a few times. This chain links TRBV6-1 with TRBJ1-1, with D unresolved. V was pared by 0 bases and J by 7 bases, with 6 bases between. The CDR3 is 12 residues long. CDR1 and CDR2 from the germline V gene are MNHNS and SASEGT. CDR3 loop: CASSEAGIEAFF. CDR3 DNA: TGTGCCAGCAGTGAAGCTGGGATTGAAGCTTTCTTT.

The rearrangement uses TRBV30 and TRBJ2-1, with D hard to call. The CDR3 contains 11 residues. V was clipped by 0 bases and J by 10 bases, with 7 bases between them. Germline CDR1 and CDR2: GTSNPN and SVGIG (reference sequence). The CDR3 sequence: CAWSVQEEQFF. As DNA, the CDR3 is TGTGCCTGGAGTGTACAAGAAGAGCAGTTCTTC.

In its sample, this clone is medium-sized. The rearrangement joins TRBV6-1 to TRBJ1-5, with D unclear. Per germline, CDR1 MNHNS and CDR2 SASEGT. V lost 1 base and J 2 bases, leaving 3 bases between the germline ends. CDR3 length: 13 residues. The CDR3 reads CASSEGRNQPQHF. The CDR3, as DNA: TGTGCCAGCAGTGAAGGACGCAATCAGCCCCAGCATTTT.

The chain links TRBV5-5 to TRBJ1-2; D remains unclear. This CDR3 contains 11 residues. V was trimmed by 2 bases and J by 6 bases, leaving 5 bases between them. Germline V gene data show CDR1 as SGHKS and CDR2 as YYEKEE (reference sequence). The CDR3: CASSFSDGYTF. CDR3 coding DNA: TGTGCCAGCAGCTTCTCTGATGGCTACACCTTC.